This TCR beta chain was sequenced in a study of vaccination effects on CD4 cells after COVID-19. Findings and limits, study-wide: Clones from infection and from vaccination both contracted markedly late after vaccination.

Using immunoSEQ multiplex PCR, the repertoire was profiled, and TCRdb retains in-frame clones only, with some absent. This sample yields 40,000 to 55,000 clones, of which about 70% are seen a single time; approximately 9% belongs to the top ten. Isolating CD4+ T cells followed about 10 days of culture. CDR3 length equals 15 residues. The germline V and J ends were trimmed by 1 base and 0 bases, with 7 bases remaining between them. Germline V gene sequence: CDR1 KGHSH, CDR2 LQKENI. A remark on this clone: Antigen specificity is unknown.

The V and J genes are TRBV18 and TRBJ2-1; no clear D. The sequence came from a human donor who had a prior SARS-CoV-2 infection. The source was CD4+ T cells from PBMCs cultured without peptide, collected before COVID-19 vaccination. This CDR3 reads CASSPQGSSYNEQFF. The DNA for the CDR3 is TGTGCCAGCTCACCACAGGGCAGCTCCTACAATGAGCAGTTCTTC.